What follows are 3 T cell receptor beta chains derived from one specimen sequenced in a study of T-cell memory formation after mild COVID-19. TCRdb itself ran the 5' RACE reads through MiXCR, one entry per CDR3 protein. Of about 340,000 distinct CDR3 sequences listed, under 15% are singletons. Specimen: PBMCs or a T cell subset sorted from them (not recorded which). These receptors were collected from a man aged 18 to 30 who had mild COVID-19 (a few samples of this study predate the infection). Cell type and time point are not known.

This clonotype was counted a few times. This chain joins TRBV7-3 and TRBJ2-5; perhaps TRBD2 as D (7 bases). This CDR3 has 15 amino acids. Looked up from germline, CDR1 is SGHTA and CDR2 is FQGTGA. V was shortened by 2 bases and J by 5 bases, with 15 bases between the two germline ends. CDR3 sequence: CASSLRSGGGETQYF. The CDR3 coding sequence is TGTGCCAGCAGCTTACGGTCGGGGGGCGGGGAGACCCAGTACTTC. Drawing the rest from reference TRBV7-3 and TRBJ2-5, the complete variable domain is GAGVSQTPSNKVTEKGKYVELRCDPISGHTALYWYRQSLGQGPEFLIYFQGTGAADDSGLPNDRFFAVRPEGSVSTLKIQRTERGDSAVYLCASSLRSGGGETQYFGPGTRLLVL.

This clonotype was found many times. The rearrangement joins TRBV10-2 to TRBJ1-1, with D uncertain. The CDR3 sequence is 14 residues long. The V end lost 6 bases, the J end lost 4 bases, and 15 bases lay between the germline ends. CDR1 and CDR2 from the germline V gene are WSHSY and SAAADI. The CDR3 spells CASRNTPAATEAFF. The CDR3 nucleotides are TGCGCCAGCAGGAACACCCCGGCCGCCACTGAAGCTTTCTTT.

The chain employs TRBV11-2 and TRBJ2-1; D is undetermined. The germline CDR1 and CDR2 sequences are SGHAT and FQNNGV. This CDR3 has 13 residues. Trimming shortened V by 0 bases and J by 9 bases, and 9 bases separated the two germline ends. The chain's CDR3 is CASSLDRTGEQFF. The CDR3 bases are TGTGCCAGCAGCTTAGATCGTACCGGTGAGCAGTTCTTC.